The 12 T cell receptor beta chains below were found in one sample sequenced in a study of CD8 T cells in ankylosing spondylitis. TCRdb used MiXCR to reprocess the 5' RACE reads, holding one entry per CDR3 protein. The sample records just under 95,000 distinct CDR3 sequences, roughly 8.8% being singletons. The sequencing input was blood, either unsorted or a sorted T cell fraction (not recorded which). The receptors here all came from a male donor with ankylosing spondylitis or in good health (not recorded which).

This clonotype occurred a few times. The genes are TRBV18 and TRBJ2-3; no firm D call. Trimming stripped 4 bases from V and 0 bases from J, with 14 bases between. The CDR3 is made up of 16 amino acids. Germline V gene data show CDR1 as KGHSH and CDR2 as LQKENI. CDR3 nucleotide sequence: TGTGCCAGCTCACAACCGAAGGGCGCCAGCACAGATACGCAGTATTTT. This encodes CASSQPKGASTDTQYF.

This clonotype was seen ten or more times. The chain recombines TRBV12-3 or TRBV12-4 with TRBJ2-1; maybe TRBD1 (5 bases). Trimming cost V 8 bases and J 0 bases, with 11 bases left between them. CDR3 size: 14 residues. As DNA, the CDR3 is TGTGCCAGCCGGCAGGGAAGCTCCTACAATGAGCAGTTCTTC. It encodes CASRQGSSYNEQFF.

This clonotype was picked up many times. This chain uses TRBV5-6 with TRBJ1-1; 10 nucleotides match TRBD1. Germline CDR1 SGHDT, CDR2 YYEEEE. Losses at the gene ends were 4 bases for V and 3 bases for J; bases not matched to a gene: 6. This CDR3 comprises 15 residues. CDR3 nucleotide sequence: TGTGCCAGCAGCCTGACAGGGGGCGCGGACACTGAAGCTTTCTTT. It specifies CASSLTGGADTEAFF. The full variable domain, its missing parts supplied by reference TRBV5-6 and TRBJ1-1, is DAGVTQSPTHLIKTRGQQVTLRCSPKSGHDTVSWYQQALGQGPQFIFQYYEEEERQRGNFPDRFSGHQFPNYSSELNVNALLLGDSALYLCASSLTGGADTEAFFGQGTRLTVV.

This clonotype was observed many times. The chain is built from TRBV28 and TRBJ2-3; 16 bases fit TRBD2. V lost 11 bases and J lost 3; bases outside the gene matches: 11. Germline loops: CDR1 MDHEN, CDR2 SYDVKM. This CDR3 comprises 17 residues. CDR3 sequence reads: CAGRPLGLAGGTDTQYF. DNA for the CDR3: TGTGCCGGACGACCGTTGGGACTAGCGGGGGGGACAGATACGCAGTATTTT.

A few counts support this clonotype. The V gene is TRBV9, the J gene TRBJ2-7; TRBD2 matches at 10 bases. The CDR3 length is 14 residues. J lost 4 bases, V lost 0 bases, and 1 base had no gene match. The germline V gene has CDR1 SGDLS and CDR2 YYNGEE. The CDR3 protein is CASSVGTSGYEQYF. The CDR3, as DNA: TGTGCCAGCAGCGTAGGGACTAGCGGTTACGAGCAGTACTTC.

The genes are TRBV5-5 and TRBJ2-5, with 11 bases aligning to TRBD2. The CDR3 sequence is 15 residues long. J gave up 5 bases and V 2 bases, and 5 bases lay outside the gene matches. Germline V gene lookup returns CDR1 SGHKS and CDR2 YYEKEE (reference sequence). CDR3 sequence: CASSFSSGGWETQYF. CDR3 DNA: TGTGCCAGCAGCTTTTCTAGCGGGGGGTGGGAGACCCAGTACTTC.

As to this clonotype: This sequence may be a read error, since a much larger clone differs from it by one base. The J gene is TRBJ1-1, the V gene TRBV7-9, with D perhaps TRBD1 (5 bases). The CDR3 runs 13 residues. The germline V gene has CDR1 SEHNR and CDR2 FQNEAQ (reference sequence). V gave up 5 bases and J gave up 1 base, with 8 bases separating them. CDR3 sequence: CASSVDRNTEAFF. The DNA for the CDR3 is TGTGCCAGCAGCGTAGACAGGAACACTGAAGCTTTCTTT.

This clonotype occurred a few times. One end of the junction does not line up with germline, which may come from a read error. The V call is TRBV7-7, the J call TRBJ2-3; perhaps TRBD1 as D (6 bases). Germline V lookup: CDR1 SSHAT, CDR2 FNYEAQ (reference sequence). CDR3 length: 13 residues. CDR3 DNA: TGTGCTAGCAGCGCCAAGGGGGCAGATACGCAGTATTTT. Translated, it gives CASSAKGADTQYF.

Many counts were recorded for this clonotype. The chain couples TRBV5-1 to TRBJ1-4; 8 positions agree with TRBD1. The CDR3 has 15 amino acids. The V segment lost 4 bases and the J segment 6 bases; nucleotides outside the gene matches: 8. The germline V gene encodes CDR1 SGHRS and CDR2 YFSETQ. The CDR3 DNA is TGCGCCAGCAGCAATGGACAGGGTTACGATGAAAAACTGTTTTTT. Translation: CASSNGQGYDEKLFF.

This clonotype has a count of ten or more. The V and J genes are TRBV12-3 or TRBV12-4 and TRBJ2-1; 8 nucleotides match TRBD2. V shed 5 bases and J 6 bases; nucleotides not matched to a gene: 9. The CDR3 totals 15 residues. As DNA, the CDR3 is TGTGCCAGCAGTCCCACGGGGGGGCTGATCAATGAGCAGTTCTTC. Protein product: CASSPTGGLINEQFF.

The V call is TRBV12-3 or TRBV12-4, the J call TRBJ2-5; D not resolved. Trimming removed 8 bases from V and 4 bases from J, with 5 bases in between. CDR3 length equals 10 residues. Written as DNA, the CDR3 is TGTGCCAGCGGGGTAGAGACCCAGTACTTC. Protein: CASGVETQYF.

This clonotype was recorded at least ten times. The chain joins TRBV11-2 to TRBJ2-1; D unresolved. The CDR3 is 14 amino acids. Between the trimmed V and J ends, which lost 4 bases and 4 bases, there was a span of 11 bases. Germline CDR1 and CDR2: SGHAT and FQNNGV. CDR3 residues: CASSSLNGYNEQFF. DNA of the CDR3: TGTGCCAGCAGCTCTCTGAATGGTTACAATGAGCAGTTCTTC.